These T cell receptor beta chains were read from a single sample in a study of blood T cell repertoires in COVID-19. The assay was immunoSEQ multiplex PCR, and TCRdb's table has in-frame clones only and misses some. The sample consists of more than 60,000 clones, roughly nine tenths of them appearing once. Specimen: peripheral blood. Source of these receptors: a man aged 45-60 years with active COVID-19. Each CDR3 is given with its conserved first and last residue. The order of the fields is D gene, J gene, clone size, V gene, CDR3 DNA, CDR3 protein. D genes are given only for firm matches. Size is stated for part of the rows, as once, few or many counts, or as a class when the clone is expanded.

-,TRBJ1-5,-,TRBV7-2,TGTGCCAGCAGCTTTTCACAGGGTCAGCCCCAGCATTTT,CASSFSQGQPQHF
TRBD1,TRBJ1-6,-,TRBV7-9,TGTGCCAGCGGGGACAGGGCAGGGTCACCCCTCCACTTT,CASGDRAGSPLHF
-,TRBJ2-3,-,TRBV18,TGTGCCAGCTCACCACTAGACAGTGCAGATACGCAGTATTTT,CASSPLDSADTQYF
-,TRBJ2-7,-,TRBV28,TGTGCCAGCAGTCACAGGGACGAGCAGTACTTC,CASSHRDEQYF
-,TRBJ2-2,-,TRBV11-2,TGTGCCAGCAGCACCCTGAGGGGGATAAGGCCCGGGGAGCTGTTTTTT,CASSTLRGIRPGELFF
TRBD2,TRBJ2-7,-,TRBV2,TGTGCCAGCAGTGAAGGGAGGACTAGCGGGAGAAGTGAGCAGTACTTC,CASSEGRTSGRSEQYF
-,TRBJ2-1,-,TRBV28,TGTGCCAGCAGACGAGGGGGATCTGAGCAGTTCTTC,CASRRGGSEQFF
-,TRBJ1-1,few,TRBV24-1,TGTGCCACCAGTGCCCCAGAGTTAGCAAGGACTGAAGCTTTCTTT,CATSAPELARTEAFF
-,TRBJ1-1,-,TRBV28,TGTGCCAGCAGTTTGGCAGGGTATAAGACTGAAGCTTTCTTT,CASSLAGYKTEAFF
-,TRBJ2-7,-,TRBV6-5,TGTGCCAGCAGGGCCAGGGGCCCCTCCTACGAGCAGTACTTC,CASRARGPSYEQYF
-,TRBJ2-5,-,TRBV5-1,TGCGCCAGCAGTTACTTCCAAGAGACCCAGTACTTC,CASSYFQETQYF
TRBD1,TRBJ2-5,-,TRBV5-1,TGCGCCAGCAGGAACAGGGGGCGAGACCAAGAGACCCAGTACTTC,CASRNRGRDQETQYF
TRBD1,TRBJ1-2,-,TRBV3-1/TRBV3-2,TGTGCCAGCAGCCAGCAGGGGGCCTATGGCTACACCTTC,CASSQQGAYGYTF
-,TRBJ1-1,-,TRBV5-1,TGCGCCAGCAGCTCACAGGGAATTGAAGCTTTCTTT,CASSSQGIEAFF
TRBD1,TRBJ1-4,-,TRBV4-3,TGCGCCAGCAGCCAAGAAGGGACAGGGGGAGAAAAACTGTTTTTT,CASSQEGTGGEKLFF
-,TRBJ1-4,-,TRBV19,TGTGCCAGTAGTATTTTGTCCGGAGGTGAAAAACTGTTTTTT,CASSILSGGEKLFF
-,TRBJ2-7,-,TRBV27,TGTGCCAGCAGTTTGGGGCAGTGGGGTCCCTACGAGCAGTACTTC,CASSLGQWGPYEQYF
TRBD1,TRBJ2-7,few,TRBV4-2,TGTGCCAGCAGCCAAGTCCCCGGGACAGGGGGCCACGAGCAGTACTTC,CASSQVPGTGGHEQYF
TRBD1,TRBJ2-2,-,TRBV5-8,TGTGCCAGCAGCTTGTGGACAGGTATCAACACCGGGGAGCTGTTTTTT,CASSLWTGINTGELFF
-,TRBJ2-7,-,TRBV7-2,TGTGCCAGCAGCCCCCGGGGCAGGGGGGCCTACGAGCAGTACTTC,CASSPRGRGAYEQYF
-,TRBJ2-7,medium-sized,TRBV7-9,TGTGCCAGCAGCTTAGTAACTAGCTCCGGCGAGCAGTACTTC,CASSLVTSSGEQYF
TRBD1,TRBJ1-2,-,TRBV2,TGTGCCAGCATGAGATATGGACAGGGGGCCGGTGGCTACACCTTC,CASMRYGQGAGGYTF
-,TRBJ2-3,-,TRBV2,TGTGCCAGCAGGCTGACTGGAGATACGCAGTATTTT,CASRLTGDTQYF
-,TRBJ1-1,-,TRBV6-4,TGTGCCAGCAGTGGGGGCAGGGGACAAGCTTTCTTT,CASSGGRGQAFF
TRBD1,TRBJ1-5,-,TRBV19,TGTGCCAGTAACCCGACAGGGGAAGGTAGCAATCAGCCCCAGCATTTT,CASNPTGEGSNQPQHF
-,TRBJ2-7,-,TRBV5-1,TGCGCCAGCAGCTATTCCCTTAGGGGGGGTAACAACGAGCAGTACTTC,CASSYSLRGGNNEQYF